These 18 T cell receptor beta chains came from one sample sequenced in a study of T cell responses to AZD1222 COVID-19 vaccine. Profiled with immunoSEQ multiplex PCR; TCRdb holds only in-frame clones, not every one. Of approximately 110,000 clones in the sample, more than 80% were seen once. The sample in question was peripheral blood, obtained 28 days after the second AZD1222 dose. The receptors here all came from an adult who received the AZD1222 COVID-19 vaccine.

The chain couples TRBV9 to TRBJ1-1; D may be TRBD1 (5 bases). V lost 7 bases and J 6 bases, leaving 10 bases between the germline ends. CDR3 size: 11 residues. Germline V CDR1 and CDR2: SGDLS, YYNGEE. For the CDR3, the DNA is TGTGCCAGCGAAGGAGGGGCTGAAGCTTTCTTT. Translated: CASEGGAEAFF.

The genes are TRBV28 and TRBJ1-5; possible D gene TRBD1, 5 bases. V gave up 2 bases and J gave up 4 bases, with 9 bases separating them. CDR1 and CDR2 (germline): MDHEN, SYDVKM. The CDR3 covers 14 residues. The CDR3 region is CASSLRTPNQPQHF. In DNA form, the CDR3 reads TGTGCCAGCAGTTTACGGACACCTAATCAGCCCCAGCATTTT.

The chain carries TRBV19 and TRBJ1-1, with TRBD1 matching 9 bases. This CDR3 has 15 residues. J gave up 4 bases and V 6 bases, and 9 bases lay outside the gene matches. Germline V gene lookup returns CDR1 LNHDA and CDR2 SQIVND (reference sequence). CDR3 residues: CASSPGQGSGTEAFF. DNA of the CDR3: TGTGCCAGTAGCCCGGGACAGGGATCGGGCACTGAAGCTTTCTTT.

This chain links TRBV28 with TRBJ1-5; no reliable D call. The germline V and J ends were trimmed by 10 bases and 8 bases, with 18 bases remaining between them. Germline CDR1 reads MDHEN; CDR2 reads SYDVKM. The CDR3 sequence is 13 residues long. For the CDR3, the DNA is TGTGCCACCGAACAAGGCCCGAGGGAGCCCCAGCATTTT. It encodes CATEQGPREPQHF.

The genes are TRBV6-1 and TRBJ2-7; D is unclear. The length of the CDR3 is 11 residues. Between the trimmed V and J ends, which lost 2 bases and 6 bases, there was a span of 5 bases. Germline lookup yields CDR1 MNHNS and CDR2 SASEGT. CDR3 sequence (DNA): TGTGCCAGCAGTGAAATCCGCGAGCAGTACTTC. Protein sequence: CASSEIREQYF.

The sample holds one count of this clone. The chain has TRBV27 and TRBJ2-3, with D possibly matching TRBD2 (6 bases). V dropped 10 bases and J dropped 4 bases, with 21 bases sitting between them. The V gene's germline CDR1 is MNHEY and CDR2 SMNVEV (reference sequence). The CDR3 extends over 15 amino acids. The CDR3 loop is CANKDFGGEADTQYF. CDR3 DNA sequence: TGTGCCAACAAAGACTTCGGCGGGGAGGCAGATACGCAGTATTTT.

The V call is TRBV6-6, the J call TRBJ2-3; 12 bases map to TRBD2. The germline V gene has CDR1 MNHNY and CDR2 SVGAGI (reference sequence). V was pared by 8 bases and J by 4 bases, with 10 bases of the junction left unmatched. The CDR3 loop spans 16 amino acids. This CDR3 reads CASASTSGGGADTQYF. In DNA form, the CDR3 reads TGTGCCAGCGCGTCGACTAGCGGGGGAGGTGCAGATACGCAGTATTTT.

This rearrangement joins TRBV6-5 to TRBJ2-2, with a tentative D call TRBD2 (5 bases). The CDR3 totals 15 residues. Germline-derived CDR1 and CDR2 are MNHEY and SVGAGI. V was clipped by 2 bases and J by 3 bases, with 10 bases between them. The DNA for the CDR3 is TGTGCCAGCAGTTACGTGAGGGTTGACACCGGGGAGCTGTTTTTT. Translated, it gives CASSYVRVDTGELFF.

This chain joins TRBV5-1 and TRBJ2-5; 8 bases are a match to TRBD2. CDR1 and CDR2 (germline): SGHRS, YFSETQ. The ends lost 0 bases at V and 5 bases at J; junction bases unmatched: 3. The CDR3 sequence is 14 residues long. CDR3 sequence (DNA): TGCGCCAGCAGCTTGGTAGCGGGGTCGGAGACCCAGTACTTC. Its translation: CASSLVAGSETQYF.

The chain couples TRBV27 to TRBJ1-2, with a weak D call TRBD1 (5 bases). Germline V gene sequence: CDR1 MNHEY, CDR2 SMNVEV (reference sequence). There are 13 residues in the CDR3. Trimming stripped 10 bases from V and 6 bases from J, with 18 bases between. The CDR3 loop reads CATSGSRVNGYTF. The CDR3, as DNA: TGTGCCACCAGCGGGTCCAGGGTTAATGGCTACACCTTC.

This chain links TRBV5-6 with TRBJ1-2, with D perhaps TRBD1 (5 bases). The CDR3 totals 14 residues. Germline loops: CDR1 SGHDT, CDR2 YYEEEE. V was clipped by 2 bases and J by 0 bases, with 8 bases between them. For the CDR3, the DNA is TGTGCCAGCAGCTTCAGGGAGGCTAACTATGGCTACACCTTC. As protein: CASSFREANYGYTF.

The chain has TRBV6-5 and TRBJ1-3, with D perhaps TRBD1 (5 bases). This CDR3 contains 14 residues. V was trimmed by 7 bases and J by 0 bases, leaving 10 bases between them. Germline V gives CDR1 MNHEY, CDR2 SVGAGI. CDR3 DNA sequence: TGTGCCAGCATGTTCGGGGGCTCTGGAAACACCATATATTTT. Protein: CASMFGGSGNTIYF.

This CDR3 is CAWSTREETQYF. The CDR3 DNA reads as TGTGCCTGGAGTACCAGGGAGGAGACCCAGTACTTC. This sequence joins TRBV30 and TRBJ2-5; D may correspond to TRBD1 or TRBD2 (5 bases each). Trimming removed 2 bases from V and 5 bases from J, with 9 bases in between. The CDR3 is 12 residues long. Germline-derived CDR1 and CDR2 are GTSNPN and SVGIG (reference sequence).

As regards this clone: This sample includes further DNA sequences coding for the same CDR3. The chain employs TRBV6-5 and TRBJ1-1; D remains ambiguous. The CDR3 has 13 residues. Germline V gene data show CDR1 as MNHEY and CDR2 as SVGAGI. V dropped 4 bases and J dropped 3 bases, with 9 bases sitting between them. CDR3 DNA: TGTGCCAGCAGTTCCCGTACGGACACTGAAGCTTTCTTT. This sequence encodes CASSSRTDTEAFF.

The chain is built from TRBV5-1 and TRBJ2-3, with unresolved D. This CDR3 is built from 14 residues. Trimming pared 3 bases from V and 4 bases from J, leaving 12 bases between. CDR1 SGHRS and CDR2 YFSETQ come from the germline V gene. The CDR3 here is CASSSEPAADTQYF. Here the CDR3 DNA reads TGCGCCAGCAGCTCCGAGCCGGCGGCAGATACGCAGTATTTT. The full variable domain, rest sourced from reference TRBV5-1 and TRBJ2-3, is KAGVTQTPRYLIKTRGQQVTLSCSPISGHRSVSWYQQTPGQGLQFLFEYFSETQRNKGNFPGRFSGRQFSNSRSEMNVSTLELGDSALYLCASSSEPAADTQYFGPGTRLTVL.

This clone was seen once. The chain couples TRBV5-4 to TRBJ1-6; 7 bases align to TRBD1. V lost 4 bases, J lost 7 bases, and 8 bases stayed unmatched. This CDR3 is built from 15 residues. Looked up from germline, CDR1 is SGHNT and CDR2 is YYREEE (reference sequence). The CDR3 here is CASSQGGGVNSPLHF. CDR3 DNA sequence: TGTGCCAGCAGCCAGGGGGGAGGGGTAAATTCACCCCTCCACTTT.

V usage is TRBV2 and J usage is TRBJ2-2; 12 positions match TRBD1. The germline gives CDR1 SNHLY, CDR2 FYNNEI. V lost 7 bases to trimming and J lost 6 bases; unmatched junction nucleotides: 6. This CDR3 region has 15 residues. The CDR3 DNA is TGTGCCAGCACCACCGGGACAGGGGGCTCCGGGGAGCTGTTTTTT. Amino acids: CASTTGTGGSGELFF.

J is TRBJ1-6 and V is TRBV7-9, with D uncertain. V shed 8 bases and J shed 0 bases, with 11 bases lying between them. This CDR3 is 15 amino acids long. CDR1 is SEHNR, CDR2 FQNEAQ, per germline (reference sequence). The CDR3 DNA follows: TGTGCCAGCGGCCCCGGCGACTCCTATAATTCACCCCTCCACTTT. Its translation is CASGPGDSYNSPLHF.